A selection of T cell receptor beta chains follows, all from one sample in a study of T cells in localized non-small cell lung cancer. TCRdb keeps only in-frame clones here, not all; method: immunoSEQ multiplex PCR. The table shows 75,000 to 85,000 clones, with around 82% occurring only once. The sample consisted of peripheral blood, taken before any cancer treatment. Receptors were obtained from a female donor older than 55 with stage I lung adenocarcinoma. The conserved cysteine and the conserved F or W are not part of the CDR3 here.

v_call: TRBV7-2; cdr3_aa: ASSRDSLLGPQH
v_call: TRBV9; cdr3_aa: ASSESGGTYNEQF
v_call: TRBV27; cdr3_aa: ASSLDLRVNRPDEQF
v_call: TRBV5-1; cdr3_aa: ASSLAGARSGNTIY
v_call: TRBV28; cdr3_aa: ASSSSGQGEETQY
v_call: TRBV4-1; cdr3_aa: ASSQRGLPPYEQY
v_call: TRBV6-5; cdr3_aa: ASIKYGYGYT
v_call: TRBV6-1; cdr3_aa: ASSANRGQETQY
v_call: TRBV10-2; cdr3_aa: ASSEGGVVPEAF
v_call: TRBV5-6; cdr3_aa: ASSWVGQGHNEQF
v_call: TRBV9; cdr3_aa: ASSEGGQGSGGELF
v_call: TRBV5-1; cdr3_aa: ASVVAGGGYNEQF
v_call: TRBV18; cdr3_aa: ASSPSPIIYEQY
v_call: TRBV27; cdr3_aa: ASSLTTRGTYGYT
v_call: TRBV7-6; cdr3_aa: ASSLMRGGNEQF
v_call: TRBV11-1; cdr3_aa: ASSLWHSGANVLT
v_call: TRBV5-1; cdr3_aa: ASSGGHKEEKLF
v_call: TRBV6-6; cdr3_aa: ASSYSGEQY
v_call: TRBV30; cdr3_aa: AWKAGTGAYEQY
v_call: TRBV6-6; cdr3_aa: ASSNRDGYEQY
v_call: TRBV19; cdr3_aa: ASSPQDRYEQY
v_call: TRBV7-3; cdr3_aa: ASSLAGARGNTIY
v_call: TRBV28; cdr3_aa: ASSLSGTGYNEQF
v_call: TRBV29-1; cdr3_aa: SVEGGGLVGYT
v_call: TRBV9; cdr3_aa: ASSAVDLAGYEQY
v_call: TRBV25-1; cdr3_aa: ASSESNDRENTEAF
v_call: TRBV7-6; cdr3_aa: ASSLSWRGAQETQY
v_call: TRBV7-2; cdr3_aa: ASSLRFNEQF
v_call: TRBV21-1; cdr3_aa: ASSKADNRGRDNQPQH
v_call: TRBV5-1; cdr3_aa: ASSLGQAADTQY
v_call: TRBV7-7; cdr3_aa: ASSLGAAGGNEKLF
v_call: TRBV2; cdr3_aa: ASESRYEQY
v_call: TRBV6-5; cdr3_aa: ASSPGHNYEQY
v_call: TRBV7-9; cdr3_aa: ASSFGQLETQY
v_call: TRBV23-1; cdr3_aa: ASSQSIAGRSYGYT
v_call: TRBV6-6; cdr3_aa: ASRPPGGSNQPQH
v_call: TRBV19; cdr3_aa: ASSIVLTGWQY
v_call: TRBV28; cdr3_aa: ASSPSPNRGLNQPQH
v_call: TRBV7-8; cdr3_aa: ASSPTRSGGYIQY
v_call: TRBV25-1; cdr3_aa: ASSHPGSPGQF
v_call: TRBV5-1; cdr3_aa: ASSLRTGPGEQY
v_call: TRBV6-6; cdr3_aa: ASMREFPYEQY
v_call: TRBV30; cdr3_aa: AWSVTGTSSGNTIY
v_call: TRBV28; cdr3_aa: ASSSPQGVREAF
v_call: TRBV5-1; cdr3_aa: ASSPSSGREQY
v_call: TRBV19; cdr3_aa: ASSITENTEAF
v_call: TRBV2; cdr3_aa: ASSSDSGKLF
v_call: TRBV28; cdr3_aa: ASSLAGPYYNEQF
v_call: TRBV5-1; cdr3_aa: ASSLDGVADRGSPEAF
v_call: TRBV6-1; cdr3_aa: ASKGLAGDYNEQF
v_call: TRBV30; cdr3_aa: AWSVTGPNEKLF
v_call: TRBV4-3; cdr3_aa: ASSQGQGSSYEQY
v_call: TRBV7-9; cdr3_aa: ASSLGTGLGNQPQH
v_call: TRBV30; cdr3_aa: AWSGLTIGNEQF
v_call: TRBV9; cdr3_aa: ASSQAQGQQFGEQF
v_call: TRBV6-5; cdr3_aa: ASSPRDRSNSPLH
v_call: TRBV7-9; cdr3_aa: ASSSQGLYGYT
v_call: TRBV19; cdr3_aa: ASSVGNTEAF
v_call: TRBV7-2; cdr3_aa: ASSPPAGDIQY